This TCR beta chain emerged from a study of blood T cells in healthy people across ages. Per sample, a minimum of 7 million PBMCs were isolated. This clonotype was seen more than once but under ten times. PCR was performed a second time for about 7 to 11 cycles using a sample-barcoded 5' primer and a J-beta primer mix. Each CDR3 protein is one row after TCRdb ran MiXCR on the 5' RACE reads. The sample has some 1.6 million distinct CDR3 sequences; about 35% are singletons. This receptor was identified in a woman aged 30 to 39 in good health. The sample was blood.

CDR3 bases: TGTGCCAGCGGAAGGACAGGGGGCACAGATACGCAGTATTTT. It yields the protein CASGRTGGTDTQYF. The rearrangement joins TRBV6-1 to TRBJ2-3, with 9 nucleotides matching TRBD1. CDR1 MNHNS and CDR2 SASEGT come from the germline V gene. The CDR3 extends over 14 amino acids. The V segment lost 8 bases and the J segment 1 base; nucleotides outside the gene matches: 4.